This is a list of T cell receptor beta chains from one sample in a study of blood T cell repertoires in COVID-19. TCRdb keeps only in-frame clones here, not all; method: immunoSEQ multiplex PCR. The sample yields some 120,000 clones, 90% seen once. The sample was peripheral blood. The source of these receptors is a man aged 60-69 years with COVID-19, enrolled during active disease. CDR3s include the opening cysteine and the closing phenylalanine or tryptophan. The D gene is left open where the match is weak.

D: -; V: TRBV10-2; J: TRBJ1-3; CDR3: CASSHLMSSGNTIYF
D: TRBD1; V: TRBV10-3; J: TRBJ2-7; CDR3: CAISYGTEPYEQYF
D: -; V: TRBV5-4; J: TRBJ2-3; CDR3: CASTDRGRPIGTDTQYF
D: -; V: TRBV7-9; J: TRBJ2-5; CDR3: CASSSPGSETQYF
D: -; V: TRBV20-1; J: TRBJ2-5; CDR3: CSAGAEETQYF
D: TRBD1; V: TRBV12-3/TRBV12-4; J: TRBJ1-3; CDR3: CASSRDSGNTIYF
D: -; V: TRBV5-1; J: TRBJ1-1; CDR3: CASSLLSMNTEAFF
D: TRBD2; V: TRBV15; J: TRBJ2-1; CDR3: CATERLAETYNEQFF
D: TRBD2; V: TRBV19; J: TRBJ2-3; CDR3: CASSPGLAGPTDTQYF
D: TRBD1; V: TRBV24-1; J: TRBJ2-7; CDR3: CATSAPGQGIFEQYF
D: TRBD1; V: TRBV7-9; J: TRBJ1-2; CDR3: CASSPQGDGYTF
D: TRBD1; V: TRBV28; J: TRBJ2-1; CDR3: CASSLSGQPMRSSYNEQFF
D: -; V: TRBV19; J: TRBJ1-1; CDR3: CASSPEDFYNTEAFF
D: TRBD2; V: TRBV2; J: TRBJ2-7; CDR3: CASNRGGASYEQYF
D: TRBD1; V: TRBV5-5; J: TRBJ1-1; CDR3: CASSLGQVNTEAFF
D: -; V: TRBV5-1; J: TRBJ1-3; CDR3: CASSPVLGSGNTIYF
D: TRBD1; V: TRBV30; J: TRBJ2-7; CDR3: CAWSVIGTGVLEQYF
D: -; V: TRBV6-5; J: TRBJ1-6; CDR3: CASSQRDFGSPLHF
D: -; V: TRBV6-2/TRBV6-3; J: TRBJ1-3; CDR3: CASSLRFNTIYF
D: TRBD1; V: TRBV7-2; J: TRBJ1-4; CDR3: CASSKDRVAKLFF
D: TRBD1; V: TRBV28; J: TRBJ1-5; CDR3: CASNRGIIYQPQHF
D: -; V: TRBV5-1; J: TRBJ2-7; CDR3: CASSLAPIYEQYF
D: TRBD1; V: TRBV19; J: TRBJ1-2; CDR3: CASSIVPGGDSGGYTF
D: -; V: TRBV29-1; J: TRBJ1-1; CDR3: CSVEDGEGGTEAFF
D: TRBD1; V: TRBV18; J: TRBJ1-2; CDR3: CASSPRTGNYGYTF
D: TRBD2; V: TRBV4-1; J: TRBJ2-1; CDR3: CASSQDDGRANEQFF
D: -; V: TRBV13; J: TRBJ1-2; CDR3: CASSRTGIYGYTF
D: TRBD1; V: TRBV28; J: TRBJ2-1; CDR3: CASSLGQGAGEQFF
D: TRBD2; V: TRBV6-5; J: TRBJ2-7; CDR3: CASSSWGGTVDEQYF
D: TRBD1; V: TRBV7-9; J: TRBJ2-7; CDR3: CASSSPGQGASYEQYF
D: -; V: TRBV2; J: TRBJ1-2; CDR3: CASSERQVFYGYTF
D: TRBD1; V: TRBV18; J: TRBJ2-1; CDR3: CASSAGTGSGDEQFF
D: -; V: TRBV5-5; J: TRBJ2-5; CDR3: CASSLQGRETQYF
D: TRBD2; V: TRBV4-3; J: TRBJ2-3; CDR3: CASSQNYGGLAGASDTQYF
D: TRBD1; V: TRBV19; J: TRBJ1-5; CDR3: CASSPGQGPNQPQHF
D: TRBD1; V: TRBV19; J: TRBJ2-7; CDR3: CASSIGQGVEQYF
D: -; V: TRBV24-1; J: TRBJ2-1; CDR3: CATSDLRGANINEQFF